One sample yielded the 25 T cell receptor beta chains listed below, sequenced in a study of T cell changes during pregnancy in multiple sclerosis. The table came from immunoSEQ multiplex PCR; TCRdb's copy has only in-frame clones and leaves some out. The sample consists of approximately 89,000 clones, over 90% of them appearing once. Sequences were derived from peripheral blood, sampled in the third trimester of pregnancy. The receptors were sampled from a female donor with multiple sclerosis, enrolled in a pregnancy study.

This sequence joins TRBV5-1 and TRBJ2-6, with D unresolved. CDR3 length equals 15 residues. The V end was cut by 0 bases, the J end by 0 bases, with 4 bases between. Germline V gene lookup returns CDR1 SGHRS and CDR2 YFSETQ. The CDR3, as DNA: TGCGCCAGCAGCTTGGTTATCTCTGGGGCCAACGTCCTGACTTTC. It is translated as CASSLVISGANVLTF.

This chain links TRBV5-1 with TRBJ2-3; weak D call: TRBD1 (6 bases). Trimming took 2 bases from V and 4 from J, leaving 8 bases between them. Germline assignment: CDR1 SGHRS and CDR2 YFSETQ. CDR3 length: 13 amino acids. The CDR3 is CASSFPGADTQYF. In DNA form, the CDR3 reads TGCGCCAGCAGCTTCCCAGGGGCAGATACGCAGTATTTT. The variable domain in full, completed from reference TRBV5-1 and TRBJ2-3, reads KAGVTQTPRYLIKTRGQQVTLSCSPISGHRSVSWYQQTPGQGLQFLFEYFSETQRNKGNFPGRFSGRQFSNSRSEMNVSTLELGDSALYLCASSFPGADTQYFGPGTRLTVL.

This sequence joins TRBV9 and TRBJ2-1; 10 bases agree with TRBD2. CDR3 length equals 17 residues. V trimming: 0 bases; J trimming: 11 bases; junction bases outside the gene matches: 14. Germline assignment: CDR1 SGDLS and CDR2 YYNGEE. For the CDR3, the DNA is TGTGCCAGCAGCGTAGCTAGGACTAGCGGCCATGGAGGGCAGCAGTTCTTC. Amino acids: CASSVARTSGHGGQQFF.

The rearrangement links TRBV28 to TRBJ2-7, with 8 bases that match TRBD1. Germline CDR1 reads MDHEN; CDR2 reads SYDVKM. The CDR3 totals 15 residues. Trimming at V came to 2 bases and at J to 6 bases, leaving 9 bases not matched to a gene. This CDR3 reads CASSLDRTGRVEQYF. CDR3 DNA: TGTGCCAGCAGTTTAGATCGGACAGGGCGGGTCGAGCAGTACTTC.

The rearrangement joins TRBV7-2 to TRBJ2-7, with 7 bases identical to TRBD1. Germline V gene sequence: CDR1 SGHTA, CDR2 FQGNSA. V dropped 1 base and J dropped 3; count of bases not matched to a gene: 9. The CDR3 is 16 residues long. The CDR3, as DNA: TGTGCCAGCAGCTTAGTCGTCGGGGACAGCCTCTACGAGCAGTACTTC. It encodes CASSLVVGDSLYEQYF.

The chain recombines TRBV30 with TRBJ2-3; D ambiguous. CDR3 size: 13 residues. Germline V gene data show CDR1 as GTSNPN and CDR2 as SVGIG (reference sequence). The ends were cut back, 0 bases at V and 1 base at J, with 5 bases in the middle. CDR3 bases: TGTGCCTGGAGTGTAACGGGCACAGATACGCAGTATTTT. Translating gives CAWSVTGTDTQYF.

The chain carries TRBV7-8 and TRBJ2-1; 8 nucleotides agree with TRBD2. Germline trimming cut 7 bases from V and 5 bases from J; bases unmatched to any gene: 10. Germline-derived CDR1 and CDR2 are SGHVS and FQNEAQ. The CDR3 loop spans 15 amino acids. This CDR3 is CASNLREGGDNEQFF. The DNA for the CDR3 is TGTGCCAGCAACCTCCGGGAGGGGGGCGACAATGAGCAGTTCTTC.

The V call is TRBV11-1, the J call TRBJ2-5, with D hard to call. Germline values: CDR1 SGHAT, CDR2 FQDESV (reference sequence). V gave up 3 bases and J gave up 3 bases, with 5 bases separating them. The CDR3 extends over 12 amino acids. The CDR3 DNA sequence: TGTGCCAGCAGCTTTCGGGAAGAGACCCAGTACTTC. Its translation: CASSFREETQYF. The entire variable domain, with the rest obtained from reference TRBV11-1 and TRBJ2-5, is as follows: EAEVAQSPRYKITEKSQAVAFWCDPISGHATLYWYRQILGQGPELLVQFQDESVVDDSQLPKDRFSAERLKGVDSTLKIQPAELGDSAMYLCASSFREETQYFGPGTRLLVL.

The DNA for the CDR3 is TGTGCCAGCAGTTTACGGGGACAGGGATTCACTGAAGCTTTCTTT. Translating gives CASSLRGQGFTEAFF. V is TRBV28 and J is TRBJ1-1; 9 bases line up with TRBD1. The germline CDR1 and CDR2 sequences are MDHEN and SYDVKM. The V and J ends lost 2 bases and 4 bases, in that order; junction bases with no gene match: 5. This CDR3 spans 15 amino acids.

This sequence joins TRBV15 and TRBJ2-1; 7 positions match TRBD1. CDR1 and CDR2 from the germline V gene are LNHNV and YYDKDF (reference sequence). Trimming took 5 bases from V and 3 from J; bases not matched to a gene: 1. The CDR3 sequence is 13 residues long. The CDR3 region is CATSGDSYNEQFF. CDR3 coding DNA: TGTGCCACCAGCGGGGACAGCTACAATGAGCAGTTCTTC.

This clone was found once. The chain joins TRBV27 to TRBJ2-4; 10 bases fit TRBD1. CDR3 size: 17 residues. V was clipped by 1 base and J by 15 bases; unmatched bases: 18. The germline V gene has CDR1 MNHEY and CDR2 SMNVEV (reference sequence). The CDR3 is CASSLLGTWTGGFSLYF. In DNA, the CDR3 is TGTGCCAGCAGTTTATTGGGGACCTGGACAGGGGGTTTTAGTCTGTACTTC.

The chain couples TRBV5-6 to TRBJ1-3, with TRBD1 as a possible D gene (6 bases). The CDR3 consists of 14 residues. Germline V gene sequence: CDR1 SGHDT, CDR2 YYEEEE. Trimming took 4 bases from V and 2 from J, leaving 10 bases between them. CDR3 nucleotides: TGTGCCAGCAGCCGGACAGTTGCTGGAAACACCATATATTTT. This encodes CASSRTVAGNTIYF.

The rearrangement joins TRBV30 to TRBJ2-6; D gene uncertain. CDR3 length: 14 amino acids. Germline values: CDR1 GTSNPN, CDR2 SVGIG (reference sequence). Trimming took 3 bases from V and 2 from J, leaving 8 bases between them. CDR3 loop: CAWRRTAGANVLTF. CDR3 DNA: TGTGCCTGGAGAAGAACAGCTGGGGCCAACGTCCTGACTTTC.

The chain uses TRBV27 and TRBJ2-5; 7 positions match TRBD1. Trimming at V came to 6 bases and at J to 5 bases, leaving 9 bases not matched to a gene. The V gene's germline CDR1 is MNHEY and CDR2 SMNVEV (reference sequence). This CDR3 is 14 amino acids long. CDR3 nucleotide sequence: TGTGCCAGCAGCCCGACAGGGCGTCATGAGACCCAGTACTTC. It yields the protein CASSPTGRHETQYF.

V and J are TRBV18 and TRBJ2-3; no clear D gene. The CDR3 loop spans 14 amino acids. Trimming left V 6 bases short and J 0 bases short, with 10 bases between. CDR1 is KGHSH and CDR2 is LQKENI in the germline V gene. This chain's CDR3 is CASSKYTSTDTQYF. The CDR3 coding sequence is TGTGCCAGCTCCAAATATACTAGCACAGATACGCAGTATTTT.

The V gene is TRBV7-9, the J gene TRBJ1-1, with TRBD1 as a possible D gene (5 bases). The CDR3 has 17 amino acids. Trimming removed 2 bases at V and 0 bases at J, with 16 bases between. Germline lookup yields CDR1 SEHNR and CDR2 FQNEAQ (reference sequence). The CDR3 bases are TGTGCCAGCAGCTTATCCATGGTCGCAGGGATGAACACTGAAGCTTTCTTT. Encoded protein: CASSLSMVAGMNTEAFF.

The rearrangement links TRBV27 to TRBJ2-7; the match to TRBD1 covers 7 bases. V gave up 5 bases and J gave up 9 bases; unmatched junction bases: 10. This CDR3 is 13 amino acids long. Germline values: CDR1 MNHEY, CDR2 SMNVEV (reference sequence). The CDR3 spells CASSPRQGTVQYF. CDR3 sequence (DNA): TGTGCCAGCAGTCCACGACAGGGTACGGTGCAGTACTTC.

CDR3 DNA: TGTGCCAGCAGCTTGGAAGGCGGGGGCAGGAACATTCAGTACTTC. Its protein is CASSLEGGGRNIQYF. The V call is TRBV5-6, the J call TRBJ2-4, with D possibly being TRBD2 (7 bases). CDR3 length equals 15 residues. Germline CDR1 reads SGHDT; CDR2 reads YYEEEE. V lost 0 bases and J 7 bases, leaving 14 bases between the germline ends.

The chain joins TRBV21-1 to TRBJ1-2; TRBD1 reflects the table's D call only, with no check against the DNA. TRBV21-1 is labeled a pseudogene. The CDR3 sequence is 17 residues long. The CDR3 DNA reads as TGTGCCAGCAGCAGTCGGACAGGGGGCGTCGTTAACTATGGCTACACCTTC. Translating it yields CASSSRTGGVVNYGYTF.

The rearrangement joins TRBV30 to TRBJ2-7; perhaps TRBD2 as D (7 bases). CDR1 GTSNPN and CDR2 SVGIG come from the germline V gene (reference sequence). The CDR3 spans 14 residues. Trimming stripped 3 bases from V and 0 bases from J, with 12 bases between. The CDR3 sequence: CAWSRGGSSYEQYF. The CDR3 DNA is TGTGCCTGGAGCAGGGGCGGGAGCTCCTACGAGCAGTACTTC.

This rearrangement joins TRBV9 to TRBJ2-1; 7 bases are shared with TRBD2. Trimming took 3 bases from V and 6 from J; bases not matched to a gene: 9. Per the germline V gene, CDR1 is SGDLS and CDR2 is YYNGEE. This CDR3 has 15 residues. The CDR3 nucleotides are TGTGCCAGCAGCGCCCTGGGGGAGGGCATCAATGAGCAGTTCTTC. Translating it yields CASSALGEGINEQFF.

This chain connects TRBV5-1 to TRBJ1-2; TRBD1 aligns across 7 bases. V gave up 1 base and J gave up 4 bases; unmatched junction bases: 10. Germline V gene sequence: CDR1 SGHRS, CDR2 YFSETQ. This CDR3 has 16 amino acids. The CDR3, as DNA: TGCGCCAGCAGCTTGAGGTTACAGGGGTTCTTCTATGGCTACACCTTC. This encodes CASSLRLQGFFYGYTF.

CDR3 nucleotides: TGTGCCAGCAGCTCCCGGGACAGGGAGGAGGGTCACTCCTACAATGAGCAGTTCTTC. Protein product: CASSSRDREEGHSYNEQFF. The rearrangement links TRBV7-6 to TRBJ2-1; 9 bases line up with TRBD1. Germline V CDR1 and CDR2: SGHVS, FNYEAQ. J lost 0 bases, V lost 4 bases, and 13 bases had no gene match. The CDR3 length is 19 residues.

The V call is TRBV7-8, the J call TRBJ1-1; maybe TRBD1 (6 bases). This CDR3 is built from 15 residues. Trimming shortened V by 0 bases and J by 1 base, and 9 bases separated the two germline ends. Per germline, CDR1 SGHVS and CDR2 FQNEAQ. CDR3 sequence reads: CASSLAGTPNTEAFF. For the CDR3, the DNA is TGTGCCAGCAGCTTAGCCGGGACACCGAACACTGAAGCTTTCTTT.

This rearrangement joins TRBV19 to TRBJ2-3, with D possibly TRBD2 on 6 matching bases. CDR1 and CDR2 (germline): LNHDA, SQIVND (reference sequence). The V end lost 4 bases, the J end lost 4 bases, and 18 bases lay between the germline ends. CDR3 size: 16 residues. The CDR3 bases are TGTGCCAGTAGTACCGTGGGACTCCGCGGAGCAGATACGCAGTATTTT. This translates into CASSTVGLRGADTQYF.